These 13 T cell receptor beta chains came from one sample sequenced in a study of cytomegalovirus exposure and HLA in healthy donors. With 60 Vbeta and 13 Jbeta primers, the PCR was carried out. Data came from immunoSEQ multiplex PCR; TCRdb stores just in-frame clones and leaves some out. The sample consists of some 180,000 clones, around 83% of them appearing once. Sequenced: PBMCs. These receptors all stem from a man in his thirties or forties in good health and CMV-seropositive.

The CDR3 sequence: CASRTTGGRTGELFF. The CDR3 region has the DNA TGTGCCAGCAGAACGACAGGGGGCAGGACCGGGGAGCTGTTTTTT. This rearrangement joins TRBV6-5 to TRBJ2-2, with 10 nucleotides matching TRBD1. V lost 6 bases and J lost 5; bases outside the gene matches: 6. Germline V lookup: CDR1 MNHEY, CDR2 SVGAGI. The CDR3 has 15 amino acids.

Only one count was recorded for this clone. The chain links TRBV6-6 to TRBJ2-2, with TRBD2 matching over 10 bases. Germline V gene lookup returns CDR1 MNHNY and CDR2 SVGAGI (reference sequence). The CDR3 is 13 residues long. V shed 11 bases, J shed 7 bases, and the junction held 7 bases outside the gene matches. CDR3: CAGGAGGYGELFF. CDR3 in DNA: TGTGCCGGTGGAGCGGGAGGGTACGGGGAGCTGTTTTTT.

This clone was recorded only once. The chain combines TRBV4-1 with TRBJ1-1; D is unresolved. The CDR3 consists of 15 residues. CDR1 MGHRA and CDR2 YSYEKL come from the germline V gene. V lost 0 bases, J lost 6 bases, and 14 bases lay in between. CDR3 nucleotides: TGCGCCAGCAGCCAAGAACCGGGTACTGTGGCTGAAGCTTTCTTT. Protein product: CASSQEPGTVAEAFF.

This chain links TRBV4-1 with TRBJ1-5; the match to TRBD1 covers 7 bases. With 4 bases clipped from V and 4 bases from J, the junction kept 10 bases outside the gene matches. The CDR3 contains 16 residues. Germline loops: CDR1 MGHRA, CDR2 YSYEKL. In DNA form, the CDR3 reads TGCGCCAGCAGCCTTATTCAGGGGGACGGAAATCAGCCCCAGCATTTT. It yields the protein CASSLIQGDGNQPQHF.

This chain connects TRBV5-1 to TRBJ1-2; 9 bases are a match to TRBD1. V shed 0 bases and J 4 bases; nucleotides not matched to a gene: 7. Germline CDR1 SGHRS, CDR2 YFSETQ. The CDR3 spans 16 residues. The CDR3 nucleotides are TGCGCCAGCAGCTTGGAGTACGGGACAGGGCTCTATGGCTACACCTTC. Residues: CASSLEYGTGLYGYTF.

The rearrangement links TRBV30 to TRBJ2-5, with 9 bases identical to TRBD1. Germline CDR1 and CDR2: GTSNPN and SVGIG (reference sequence). V shed 4 bases and J 5 bases; nucleotides not matched to a gene: 11. This CDR3 contains 15 residues. The CDR3 spells CAWMDRGLSRETQYF. CDR3 bases: TGTGCCTGGATGGACAGGGGCCTCTCTCGGGAGACCCAGTACTTC.

This clone was observed a handful of times. The V and J genes are TRBV5-1 and TRBJ1-1; 7 nucleotides align to TRBD1. The V segment lost 7 bases and the J segment 1 base; nucleotides outside the gene matches: 7. Per germline, CDR1 SGHRS and CDR2 YFSETQ. The CDR3 runs to 14 residues. As DNA, the CDR3 is TGCGCCAGCTCATCGGGACAGTCGAACACTGAAGCTTTCTTT. Its protein is CASSSGQSNTEAFF.

The chain is built from TRBV4-3 and TRBJ2-3; 7 bases are a match to TRBD2. This CDR3 has 16 residues. Germline V gene sequence: CDR1 LGHNA, CDR2 YSLEER. Losses at the gene ends were 2 bases for V and 2 bases for J; bases not matched to a gene: 7. The CDR3 region is CASSQNSLANTDTQYF. The CDR3 DNA sequence: TGCGCCAGCAGCCAAAATTCACTAGCGAACACAGATACGCAGTATTTT.

This chain connects TRBV5-5 to TRBJ2-2, with a weak D call TRBD1 (7 bases). Germline V gene data show CDR1 as SGHKS and CDR2 as YYEKEE (reference sequence). V lost 4 bases and J lost 1, with 17 bases in between. The CDR3 contains 17 residues. The CDR3 here is CASSTRGQGGNTGELFF. The DNA of the CDR3 is TGTGCCAGCAGCACCCGAGGTCAGGGGGGGAACACCGGGGAGCTGTTTTTT.

V and J are TRBV7-2 and TRBJ2-6, with TRBD1 matching 7 bases. CDR1 is SGHTA, CDR2 FQGNSA, per germline. The trim removed 5 bases at V and 2 bases at J, leaving 6 bases unmatched. This CDR3 comprises 16 residues. The CDR3 spells CASSLTGEAGANVLTF. The CDR3 nucleotides read TGTGCCAGCAGCCTCACAGGGGAAGCTGGGGCCAACGTCCTGACTTTC.

This chain links TRBV4-1 with TRBJ2-1; 10 bases are shared with TRBD2. The germline V gene encodes CDR1 MGHRA and CDR2 YSYEKL. The length of the CDR3 is 16 residues. Trimming removed 3 bases from V and 0 bases from J; junction bases left unmatched: 2. CDR3 amino acids: CASSHLAGASYNEQFF. CDR3 nucleotide sequence: TGCGCCAGCAGCCACCTAGCGGGAGCCTCCTACAATGAGCAGTTCTTC.

CDR3 DNA sequence: TGTGCCAGCAGCTTAGTTGTACGGGGAACAGATACGCAGTATTTT. As protein: CASSLVVRGTDTQYF. This rearrangement joins TRBV7-9 to TRBJ2-3; D is perhaps TRBD2 (5 bases). V lost 1 base, J lost 3 bases, and 11 bases lay in between. Germline V gives CDR1 SEHNR, CDR2 FQNEAQ (reference sequence). The CDR3 covers 15 residues.

This chain joins TRBV1 and TRBJ2-4; the table's D call of TRBD2 was not tested on the DNA. TRBV1 is an annotated pseudogene. The CDR3 has 19 amino acids. CDR3: CTSSQWDIFKGTSGNIQYF. The CDR3 DNA is TGCACCAGCAGCCAGTGGGATATTTTTAAGGGGACTAGCGGAAACATTCAGTACTTC.